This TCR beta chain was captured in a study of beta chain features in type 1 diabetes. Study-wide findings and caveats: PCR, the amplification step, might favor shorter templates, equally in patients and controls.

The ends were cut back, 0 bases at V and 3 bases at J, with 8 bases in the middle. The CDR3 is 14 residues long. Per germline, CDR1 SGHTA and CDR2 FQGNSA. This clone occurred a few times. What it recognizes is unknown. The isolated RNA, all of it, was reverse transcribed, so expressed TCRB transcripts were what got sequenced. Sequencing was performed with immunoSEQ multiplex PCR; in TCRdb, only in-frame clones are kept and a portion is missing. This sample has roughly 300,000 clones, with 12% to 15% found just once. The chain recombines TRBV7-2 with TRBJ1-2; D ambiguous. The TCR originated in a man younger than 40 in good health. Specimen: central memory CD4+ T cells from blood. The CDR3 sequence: CASSLAERYYGYTF. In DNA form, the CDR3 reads TGTGCCAGCAGCTTAGCGGAACGGTACTATGGCTACACCTTC.